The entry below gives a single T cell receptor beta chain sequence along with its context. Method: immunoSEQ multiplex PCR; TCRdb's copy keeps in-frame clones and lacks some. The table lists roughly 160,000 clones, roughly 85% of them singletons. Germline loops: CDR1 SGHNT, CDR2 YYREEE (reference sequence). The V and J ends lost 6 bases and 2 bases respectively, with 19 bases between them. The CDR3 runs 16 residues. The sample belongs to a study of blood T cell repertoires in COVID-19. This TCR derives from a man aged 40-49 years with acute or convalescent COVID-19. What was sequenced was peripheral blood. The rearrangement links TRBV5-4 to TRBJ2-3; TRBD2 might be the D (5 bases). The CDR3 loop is CASMGSLGLNTDTQYF. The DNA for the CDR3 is TGTGCCAGCATGGGGAGTTTGGGCCTAAACACAGATACGCAGTATTTT.